This T cell receptor (beta chain) stems from a study of molecular identifiers for immune sequencing clone quantification. Study details: In replicates, the authors split RNA from approximately 22,000 or 94,000 naive CD8 cells five ways and sequenced four. Study observations and caveats: Detectable among about a million naive cells, according to reports, was Jurkat TCR RNA spiked in from one cell.

MiXCR was run by TCRdb on the PCR reads, yielding one entry per CDR3 protein. Seen here are about 640,000 distinct CDR3 sequences, less than 20% observed once, and the top ten hold 0.7% to 1%. Sorting recovered naive CD8 T cells on a CD8+CD4-CCR7+CD45RA+ profile. Ten or more counts support this clonotype. Antigen specificity is unknown. The CDR3 is 14 residues long. V dropped 1 base and J dropped 3 bases, with 9 bases sitting between them. The V gene's germline CDR1 is SEHNR and CDR2 FQNEAQ (reference sequence). The chain joins TRBV7-9 to TRBJ1-2; D is unclear. The sequenced material came from naive CD8+ T cells from blood, with Jurkat cell RNA spiked in. Subset meaning: FACS-sorted CD8+CD4-CCR7+CD45RA+ naive T cells. The TCR originated in a human donor in good health. Some libraries in this study had Jurkat cell RNA spiked in. CDR3 in DNA: TGTGCCAGCAGCTTAGATTACGCTTACTATGGCTACACCTTC. Its protein is CASSLDYAYYGYTF.